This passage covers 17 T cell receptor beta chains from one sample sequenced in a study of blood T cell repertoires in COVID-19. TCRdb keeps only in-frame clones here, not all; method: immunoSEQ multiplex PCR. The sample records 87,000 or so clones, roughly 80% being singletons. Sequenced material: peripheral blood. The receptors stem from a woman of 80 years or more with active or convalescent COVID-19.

DNA of the CDR3: TGTGCCATCAGTGAGAACAGGGACACCGGGGAGCTGTTTTTT. Translation gives CAISENRDTGELFF. The V call is TRBV10-3, the J call TRBJ2-2, with D possibly TRBD1 on 6 matching bases. This CDR3 has 14 amino acids. Germline-derived CDR1 and CDR2 are ENHRY and SYGVKD. Trimming left V 2 bases short and J 3 bases short, with 7 bases between.

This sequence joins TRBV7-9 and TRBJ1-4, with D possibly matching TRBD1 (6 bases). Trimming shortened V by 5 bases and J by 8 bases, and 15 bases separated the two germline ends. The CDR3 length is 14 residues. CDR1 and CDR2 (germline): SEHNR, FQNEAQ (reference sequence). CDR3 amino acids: CASSIRGGHEKLFF. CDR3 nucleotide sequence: TGTGCCAGCAGCATCCGGGGGGGGCACGAAAAACTGTTTTTT.

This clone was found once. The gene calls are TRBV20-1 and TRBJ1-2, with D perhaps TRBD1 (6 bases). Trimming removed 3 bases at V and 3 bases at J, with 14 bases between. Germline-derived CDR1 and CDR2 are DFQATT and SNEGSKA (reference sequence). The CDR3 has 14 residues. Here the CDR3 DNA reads TGCAGTGCTAGTATCGGAGGGGGGGACTATGGCTACACCTTC. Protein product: CSASIGGGDYGYTF.

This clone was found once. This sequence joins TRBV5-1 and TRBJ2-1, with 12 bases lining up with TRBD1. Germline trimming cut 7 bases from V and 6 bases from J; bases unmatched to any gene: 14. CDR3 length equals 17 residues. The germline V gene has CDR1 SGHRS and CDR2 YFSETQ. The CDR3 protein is CASSPGTRDRGRNEQFF. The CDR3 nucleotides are TGCGCCAGCTCCCCTGGGACCCGGGACAGGGGGCGCAATGAGCAGTTCTTC.

CDR3 amino acids: CASSVDRARGEAFF. The DNA of the CDR3 is TGTGCCAGCAGCGTGGACAGGGCAAGGGGTGAAGCTTTCTTT. V usage is TRBV11-2 and J usage is TRBJ1-1, with 8 nucleotides matching TRBD1. Trimming removed 5 bases from V and 7 bases from J; junction bases left unmatched: 9. Germline V CDR1 and CDR2: SGHAT, FQNNGV. The CDR3 spans 14 residues.

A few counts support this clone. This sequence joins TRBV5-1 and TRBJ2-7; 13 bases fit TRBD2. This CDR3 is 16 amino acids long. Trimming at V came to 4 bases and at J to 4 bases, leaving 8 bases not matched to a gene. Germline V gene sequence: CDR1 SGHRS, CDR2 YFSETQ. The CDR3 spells CASSPAGLAGVYEQYF. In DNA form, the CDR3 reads TGCGCCAGCAGCCCGGCAGGACTAGCGGGAGTGTACGAGCAGTACTTC.

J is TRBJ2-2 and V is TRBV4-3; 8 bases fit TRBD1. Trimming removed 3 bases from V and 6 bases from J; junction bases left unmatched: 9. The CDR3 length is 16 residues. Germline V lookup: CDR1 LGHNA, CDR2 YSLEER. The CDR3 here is CASSQGPGTGSGELFF. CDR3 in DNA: TGCGCCAGCAGCCAGGGGCCCGGGACAGGATCCGGGGAGCTGTTTTTT.

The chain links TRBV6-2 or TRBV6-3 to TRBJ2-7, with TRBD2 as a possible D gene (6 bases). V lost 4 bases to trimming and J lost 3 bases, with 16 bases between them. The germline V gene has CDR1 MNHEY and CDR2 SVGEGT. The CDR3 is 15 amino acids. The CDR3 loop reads CASSSIRGFDYEQYF. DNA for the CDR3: TGTGCCAGCAGTTCTATCCGGGGGTTTGACTACGAGCAGTACTTC.

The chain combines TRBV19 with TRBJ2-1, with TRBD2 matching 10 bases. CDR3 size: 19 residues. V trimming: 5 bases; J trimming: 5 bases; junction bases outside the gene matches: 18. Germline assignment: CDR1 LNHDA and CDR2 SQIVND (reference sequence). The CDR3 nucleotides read TGTGCCAGTAGTGATTGGGGATCAGCGGGGGGGCTAGGTCACAATGAGCAGTTCTTC. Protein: CASSDWGSAGGLGHNEQFF.

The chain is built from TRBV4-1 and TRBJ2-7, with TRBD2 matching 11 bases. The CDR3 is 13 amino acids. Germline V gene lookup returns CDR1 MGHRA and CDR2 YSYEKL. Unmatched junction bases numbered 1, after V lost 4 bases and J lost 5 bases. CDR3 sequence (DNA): TGCGCCAGCAGCCGACTAGCGGGGAACGAGCAGTACTTC. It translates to CASSRLAGNEQYF.

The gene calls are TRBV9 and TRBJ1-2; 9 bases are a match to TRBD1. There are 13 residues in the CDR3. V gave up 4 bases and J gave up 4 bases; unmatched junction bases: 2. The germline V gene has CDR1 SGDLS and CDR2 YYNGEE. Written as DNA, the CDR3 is TGTGCCAGCAGCACAGGGGGCAGCTATGGCTACACCTTC. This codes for CASSTGGSYGYTF.

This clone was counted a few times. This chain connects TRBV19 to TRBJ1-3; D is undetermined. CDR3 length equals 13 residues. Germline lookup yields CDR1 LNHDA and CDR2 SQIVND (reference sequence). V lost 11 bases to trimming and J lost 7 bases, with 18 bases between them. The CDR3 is CASTERVANTIYF. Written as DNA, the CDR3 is TGTGCCTCAACGGAGAGGGTAGCGAACACCATATATTTT.

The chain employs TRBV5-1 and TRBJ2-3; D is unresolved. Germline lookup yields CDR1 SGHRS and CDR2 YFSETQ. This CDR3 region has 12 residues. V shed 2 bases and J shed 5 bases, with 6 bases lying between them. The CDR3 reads CASSFGQDTQYF. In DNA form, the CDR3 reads TGCGCCAGCAGCTTTGGGCAAGATACGCAGTATTTT.

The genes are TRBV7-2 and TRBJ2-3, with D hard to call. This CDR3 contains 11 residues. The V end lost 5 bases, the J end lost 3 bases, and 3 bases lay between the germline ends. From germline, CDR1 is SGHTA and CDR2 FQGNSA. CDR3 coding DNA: TGTGCCAGCAGCCCGACAGATACGCAGTATTTT. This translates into CASSPTDTQYF.

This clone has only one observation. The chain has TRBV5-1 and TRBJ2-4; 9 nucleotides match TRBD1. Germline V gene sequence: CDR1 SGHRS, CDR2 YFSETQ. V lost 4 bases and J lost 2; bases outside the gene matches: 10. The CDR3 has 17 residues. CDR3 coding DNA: TGCGCCAGCAGCGACAACACAGGGGGCGCATCCAAAAACATTCAGTACTTC. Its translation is CASSDNTGGASKNIQYF. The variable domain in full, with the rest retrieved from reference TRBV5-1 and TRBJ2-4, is KAGVTQTPRYLIKTRGQQVTLSCSPISGHRSVSWYQQTPGQGLQFLFEYFSETQRNKGNFPGRFSGRQFSNSRSEMNVSTLELGDSALYLCASSDNTGGASKNIQYFGAGTRLSVL.

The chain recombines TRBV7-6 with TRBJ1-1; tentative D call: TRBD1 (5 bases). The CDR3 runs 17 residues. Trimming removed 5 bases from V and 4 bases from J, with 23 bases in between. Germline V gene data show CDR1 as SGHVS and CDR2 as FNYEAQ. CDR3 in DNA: TGTGCCAGCAGCCTAGGGATAAGTACGGGGGTGGGCACTGAAGCTTTCTTT. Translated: CASSLGISTGVGTEAFF.

CDR3 protein: CASSRRYRVGGRTEAFF. The CDR3 DNA reads TGTGCCAGCAGTCGCCGGTACAGGGTTGGGGGTAGGACTGAAGCTTTCTTT. The chain couples TRBV6-6 to TRBJ1-1, with a tentative D call TRBD1 (6 bases). The CDR3 is made up of 17 amino acids. CDR1 MNHNY and CDR2 SVGAGI come from the germline V gene (reference sequence). The germline V and J ends were trimmed by 5 bases and 5 bases, with 24 bases remaining between them.